These T cell receptor beta chains were read from a single sample in a study of T cells in Graves' hyperthyroidism and ophthalmopathy. MiXCR was run by TCRdb on the multiplex PCR reads, yielding one entry per CDR3 protein. The repertoire holds a few hundred thousand distinct CDR3 sequences, with 19% as singletons. The specimen was blood. The receptors were sampled from a woman between 18 and 30 years old with Graves' hyperthyroidism. Both conserved end residues are part of each CDR3. D genes are given only for firm matches. The size of a clone is reported for some rows only, either as once, few or many, or as a class for expanded clones.

CDR3nt: TGTGCCAGCGGGTACGGATCCGTGGGTGAAGCTTTCTTT
CDR3aa: CASGYGSVGEAFF
d_gene: .
v_gene: TRBV12-3/TRBV12-4
abundance: .
j_gene: TRBJ1-1

CDR3nt: TGCAGCGCCAACAGGGCGAACACTGAAGCTTTCTTT
CDR3aa: CSANRANTEAFF
d_gene: .
v_gene: TRBV29-1
abundance: .
j_gene: TRBJ1-1

CDR3nt: TGTGCCAGCAGCTCGCGTATCTTTTTGGGGGGCGAGCAGTACTTC
CDR3aa: CASSSRIFLGGEQYF
d_gene: .
v_gene: TRBV11-2
abundance: many
j_gene: TRBJ2-7

CDR3nt: TGTGCCAGCAGCTTTGCTGGGACAGCAAACACTGAAGCTTTCTTT
CDR3aa: CASSFAGTANTEAFF
d_gene: TRBD1
v_gene: TRBV7-3
abundance: .
j_gene: TRBJ1-1

CDR3nt: TGTGCCAGCAGTCAACTTGGGGGGGACGAGCAGTACTTC
CDR3aa: CASSQLGGDEQYF
d_gene: TRBD2
v_gene: TRBV28
abundance: many
j_gene: TRBJ2-7

CDR3nt: TGTGCCATCCGTGGGGAAGGGACACCGTCCTTAGAGACCCAGTACTTC
CDR3aa: CAIRGEGTPSLETQYF
d_gene: .
v_gene: TRBV10-3
abundance: few
j_gene: TRBJ2-5

CDR3nt: TGTGCCAGCAGTCCCCGAGGGGGGAGCACCGGGGAGCTGTTTTTT
CDR3aa: CASSPRGGSTGELFF
d_gene: .
v_gene: TRBV12-3/TRBV12-4
abundance: many
j_gene: TRBJ2-2

CDR3nt: TGTGCCATCGGAGGAGGGACGGATCGGGAGACCCAGTACTTC
CDR3aa: CAIGGGTDRETQYF
d_gene: .
v_gene: TRBV10-3
abundance: many
j_gene: TRBJ2-5

CDR3nt: TGTGCCAGCAGCCCAGGGGCGGGAATCTATGGCTACACCTTC
CDR3aa: CASSPGAGIYGYTF
d_gene: .
v_gene: TRBV7-2
abundance: .
j_gene: TRBJ1-2

CDR3nt: TGTGCCAGTAGTGGAGTCCTCTCGAGCACTGAAGCTTTCTTT
CDR3aa: CASSGVLSSTEAFF
d_gene: .
v_gene: TRBV19
abundance: many
j_gene: TRBJ1-1

CDR3nt: TGCAGTGCTGTTACAGGGAATAGCAATCAGCCCCAGCATTTT
CDR3aa: CSAVTGNSNQPQHF
d_gene: .
v_gene: TRBV20-1
abundance: .
j_gene: TRBJ1-5

CDR3nt: TGTGCCTGGAGTGTGGCCAGGGCAGGGGAGACCCAGTACTTC
CDR3aa: CAWSVARAGETQYF
d_gene: .
v_gene: TRBV30
abundance: .
j_gene: TRBJ2-5

CDR3nt: TGTGCCAGCAGCGCGGGACTAGTGTACGAGCAGTACTTC
CDR3aa: CASSAGLVYEQYF
d_gene: TRBD2
v_gene: TRBV7-2
abundance: .
j_gene: TRBJ2-7

CDR3nt: TGCGCCAGCAGCCAAGGTTTGGCCTTTGGACAGATCTATGGCTACACCTTC
CDR3aa: CASSQGLAFGQIYGYTF
d_gene: .
v_gene: TRBV4-1
abundance: many
j_gene: TRBJ1-2

CDR3nt: TGTGCCAGCAGCCAGCCCCCCCAAGAGACCCAGTACTTC
CDR3aa: CASSQPPQETQYF
d_gene: .
v_gene: TRBV6-5
abundance: many
j_gene: TRBJ2-5

CDR3nt: TGTGCCAGCAGTGACTCGCCGTTTGGTGGCTACACCTTC
CDR3aa: CASSDSPFGGYTF
d_gene: .
v_gene: TRBV6-4
abundance: .
j_gene: TRBJ1-2

CDR3nt: TGTGCCAGCAGTTTTAGCCCAGGGGATGACTATGGCTACACCTTC
CDR3aa: CASSFSPGDDYGYTF
d_gene: .
v_gene: TRBV12-3/TRBV12-4
abundance: many
j_gene: TRBJ1-2

CDR3nt: TGTGCCAGCAGCGTGATAGAGGCCTACGAGCAGTACTTC
CDR3aa: CASSVIEAYEQYF
d_gene: .
v_gene: TRBV5-4
abundance: many
j_gene: TRBJ2-7

CDR3nt: TGCAGTGCCGACGGGCGGACAGGGCGGGAGACCCAGTACTTC
CDR3aa: CSADGRTGRETQYF
d_gene: TRBD1
v_gene: TRBV20-1
abundance: many
j_gene: TRBJ2-5

CDR3nt: TGCGCCAGCAGCACCTCAACAGCCAACTATGGCTACACCTTC
CDR3aa: CASSTSTANYGYTF
d_gene: .
v_gene: TRBV5-1
abundance: many
j_gene: TRBJ1-2

CDR3nt: TGTGCCAGCAGTTCGTCGGGGGGGGCAGAGACCCAGTACTTC
CDR3aa: CASSSSGGAETQYF
d_gene: TRBD2
v_gene: TRBV6-5
abundance: .
j_gene: TRBJ2-5

CDR3nt: TGTGCCGGGCAGGAGACAGGGGGCTCAACCCTCCACTTT
CDR3aa: CAGQETGGSTLHF
d_gene: TRBD1
v_gene: TRBV7-9
abundance: .
j_gene: TRBJ1-6

CDR3nt: TGTGCCAGCAGTGTGGGCGGACAAGAGACCCAGTACTTC
CDR3aa: CASSVGGQETQYF
d_gene: .
v_gene: TRBV2
abundance: many
j_gene: TRBJ2-5

CDR3nt: TGTGCCAGCCGGCGGCCTAGGGGACAAGAGACCCAGTACTTC
CDR3aa: CASRRPRGQETQYF
d_gene: .
v_gene: TRBV6-4
abundance: many
j_gene: TRBJ2-5

CDR3nt: TGTGCCATCCGGGACTCCAAAGGAGGCGATCAGCCCCAGCATTTT
CDR3aa: CAIRDSKGGDQPQHF
d_gene: .
v_gene: TRBV10-3
abundance: many
j_gene: TRBJ1-5

CDR3nt: TGTGCCAGCAGTTATCACGACGGCTACACCTTC
CDR3aa: CASSYHDGYTF
d_gene: .
v_gene: TRBV6-5
abundance: .
j_gene: TRBJ1-2

CDR3nt: TGCAGTGCTAGAGGACTGAGGGGCAATCAGCCCCAGCATTTT
CDR3aa: CSARGLRGNQPQHF
d_gene: .
v_gene: TRBV20-1
abundance: many
j_gene: TRBJ1-5

CDR3nt: TGTGCCAGCAGTGAAGGTCGACGCACCCGATATGGCTACACCTTC
CDR3aa: CASSEGRRTRYGYTF
d_gene: .
v_gene: TRBV6-1
abundance: many
j_gene: TRBJ1-2

CDR3nt: TGTGCCAGCAGCTGGACAGGGGGCCTCGAAGAGACCCAGTACTTC
CDR3aa: CASSWTGGLEETQYF
d_gene: TRBD1
v_gene: TRBV11-1
abundance: many
j_gene: TRBJ2-5

CDR3nt: TGCGCCAGCAGCTTGGCCTACGGACGGCCTGAAGCTTTCTTT
CDR3aa: CASSLAYGRPEAFF
d_gene: .
v_gene: TRBV5-1
abundance: many
j_gene: TRBJ1-1

CDR3nt: TGTGCCAGCAGTTACTCTAAATTGGGACAAGAGACCCAGTACTTC
CDR3aa: CASSYSKLGQETQYF
d_gene: .
v_gene: TRBV6-5
abundance: many
j_gene: TRBJ2-5

CDR3nt: TGTGCCACCAGTGACCCGGGACAAGAGTACCAAGAGACCCAGTACTTC
CDR3aa: CATSDPGQEYQETQYF
d_gene: .
v_gene: TRBV24-1
abundance: many
j_gene: TRBJ2-5

CDR3nt: TGCGCCAGCAGCCAAGTGGCAAGCTCTGGAAACACCATATATTTT
CDR3aa: CASSQVASSGNTIYF
d_gene: .
v_gene: TRBV4-1
abundance: .
j_gene: TRBJ1-3

CDR3nt: TGCGCCAGCAGCCCCCTCCGGACAATGAACATGAACACTGAAGCTTTCTTT
CDR3aa: CASSPLRTMNMNTEAFF
d_gene: .
v_gene: TRBV4-1
abundance: few
j_gene: TRBJ1-1

CDR3nt: TGCGCCAGCACCCTAGGTAGCGGGGCCGAGACCCAGTACTTC
CDR3aa: CASTLGSGAETQYF
d_gene: TRBD2
v_gene: TRBV5-1
abundance: many
j_gene: TRBJ2-5

CDR3nt: TGCGCCAGCAGCTTGTTGTGGCAGAACACTGAAGCTTTCTTT
CDR3aa: CASSLLWQNTEAFF
d_gene: .
v_gene: TRBV5-1
abundance: .
j_gene: TRBJ1-1

CDR3nt: TGCAGCGTTGCGTCCATGAACACTGAAGCTTTCTTT
CDR3aa: CSVASMNTEAFF
d_gene: .
v_gene: TRBV29-1
abundance: .
j_gene: TRBJ1-1

CDR3nt: TGCAGCGTGAAGCGTCCGGGACGGAACACCGGGGAGCTGTTTTTT
CDR3aa: CSVKRPGRNTGELFF
d_gene: .
v_gene: TRBV29-1
abundance: many
j_gene: TRBJ2-2

CDR3nt: TGTGCCAGCAGTGAGTTGAGGGCGGGAGCTTTCTTT
CDR3aa: CASSELRAGAFF
d_gene: .
v_gene: TRBV6-1
abundance: many
j_gene: TRBJ1-1

CDR3nt: TGTGCCATCAGGGAGGACAGGGAGAGCAACACCATATATTTT
CDR3aa: CAIREDRESNTIYF
d_gene: TRBD1
v_gene: TRBV10-3
abundance: many
j_gene: TRBJ1-3

CDR3nt: TGTGCCAGCAGTTACTCCCCTAGCGGGAGTTTGTACGAGCAGTACTTC
CDR3aa: CASSYSPSGSLYEQYF
d_gene: TRBD2
v_gene: TRBV6-5
abundance: .
j_gene: TRBJ2-7

CDR3nt: TGTGCCAGCAGCGAGTCGGGAGCTAACACTGAAGCTTTCTTT
CDR3aa: CASSESGANTEAFF
d_gene: .
v_gene: TRBV6-1
abundance: .
j_gene: TRBJ1-1

CDR3nt: TGTGCCATCAGTGAGACCCTCTCCGAGCAGTACTTC
CDR3aa: CAISETLSEQYF
d_gene: .
v_gene: TRBV10-3
abundance: many
j_gene: TRBJ2-7

CDR3nt: TGTGCCACCAGCAGAGAAACCTGGGACGGCGGGGAGACCCAGTACTTC
CDR3aa: CATSRETWDGGETQYF
d_gene: .
v_gene: TRBV15
abundance: many
j_gene: TRBJ2-5

CDR3nt: TGTGCCAGCAGCTTTGACAGGGTGCGCGACTATGGCTACACCTTC
CDR3aa: CASSFDRVRDYGYTF
d_gene: TRBD1
v_gene: TRBV9
abundance: many
j_gene: TRBJ1-2

CDR3nt: TGTGCCAGCAGCCCCGGACGTACATCTGGGGAGCTGTTTTTT
CDR3aa: CASSPGRTSGELFF
d_gene: .
v_gene: TRBV11-2
abundance: few
j_gene: TRBJ2-2

CDR3nt: TGCAGTGCTAACCTCGTCGAGACCCAGTACTTC
CDR3aa: CSANLVETQYF
d_gene: .
v_gene: TRBV20-1
abundance: .
j_gene: TRBJ2-5

CDR3nt: TGTGCCAGCTCAGTAGCCGACGGGGGCTACACCTTC
CDR3aa: CASSVADGGYTF
d_gene: .
v_gene: TRBV18
abundance: .
j_gene: TRBJ1-2